The present T cell receptor beta chain was sequenced within a study of blood T cell repertoires in COVID-19. Study overall: Sites in the United States, Italy and Spain provided acute and convalescent COVID-19 samples. Sample material is recorded as cDNA or gDNA derived from T cells, B-cell-depleted T cells, or PBMCs.

After removal of 6 bases from V and 6 bases from J, the junction contained 3 bases not matched to a gene. Germline CDR1 reads MDHEN; CDR2 reads SYDVKM. The CDR3 is 14 amino acids. Self-reported history from a screening survey and questionnaire set each donor's cohort. What the recovered Cohort 3 donors had was two negative PCRs, clearance, or symptom resolution. Profiling relied on immunoSEQ multiplex PCR, and the TCRdb table lists in-frame clones only, not all of them. The sample records about 200,000 clones, roughly 84% being singletons. Sequencing used PBMCs or T cells enriched from blood (not recorded which). The clonotype comes from a man aged 40-49 years who had recovered from COVID-19. The V call is TRBV28, the J call TRBJ2-7, with 15 positions matching TRBD2. CDR3 residues: CASRGLAGGFEQYF. In nucleotides, the CDR3 is TGTGCCAGCAGGGGACTAGCGGGGGGCTTCGAGCAGTACTTC.